The rows below give T cell receptor beta chains drawn from one sample of a study of T cell repertoires in cytomegalovirus infection. TCRdb recomputed calls from the reads with MiXCR, one row per CDR3 protein. The sample contains around 540,000 distinct CDR3 sequences, 30% to 35% of which appear only once. No antigen has been identified for these receptors. Sequenced material: cultured PBMCs, taken from culture after CMV antigen stimulation. The source of these receptors is a human donor in good health (CMV status not recorded). Some clones in this sample may be carry-over from other donors' samples. CDR3s include the opening cysteine and the closing phenylalanine or tryptophan. D genes are given only for firm matches. For some rows the clone size is stated as once, few or many, or as a class when expanded; others skip it.

V gene: TRBV6-6
D gene: TRBD2
clone size: NA
J gene: TRBJ2-1
CDR3 protein: CASSYTTSGRGNEQFF
CDR3 DNA: TGTGCCAGCAGTTACACAACTAGCGGGAGAGGCAATGAGCAGTTCTTC

V gene: TRBV7-2
D gene: NA
clone size: NA
J gene: TRBJ1-5
CDR3 protein: CASSLVSGVSQPQHF
CDR3 DNA: TGTGCCAGCAGCTTAGTTTCAGGGGTGAGCCAGCCCCAGCATTTT

V gene: TRBV7-9
D gene: NA
clone size: NA
J gene: TRBJ1-1
CDR3 protein: CASSLARSNTEAFF
CDR3 DNA: TGTGCCAGCAGCTTAGCGCGTTCGAACACTGAAGCTTTCTTT

V gene: TRBV29-1
D gene: NA
clone size: NA
J gene: TRBJ1-3
CDR3 protein: CSVEPWGENTIYF
CDR3 DNA: TGCAGCGTTGAGCCGTGGGGGGAAAACACCATATATTTT

V gene: TRBV12-3/TRBV12-4
D gene: TRBD1
clone size: few
J gene: TRBJ1-3
CDR3 protein: CATKKSHPTKQGSGNTIYF
CDR3 DNA: TGTGCCACAAAAAAATCCCACCCTACGAAACAGGGGTCTGGAAACACCATATATTTT

V gene: TRBV7-2
D gene: TRBD1
clone size: many
J gene: TRBJ2-2
CDR3 protein: CASSRQRSGTGGGELFF
CDR3 DNA: TGTGCCAGCAGCCGCCAACGCTCCGGGACAGGGGGCGGGGAGCTGTTTTTT

V gene: TRBV6-6
D gene: TRBD2
clone size: NA
J gene: TRBJ2-1
CDR3 protein: CASSSPMGLAGNNEQFF
CDR3 DNA: TGTGCCAGCAGTTCTCCTATGGGACTAGCGGGTAACAATGAGCAGTTCTTC

V gene: TRBV24-1
D gene: NA
clone size: NA
J gene: TRBJ2-1
CDR3 protein: CATSPDDYNEQFF
CDR3 DNA: TGTGCCACCAGTCCAGATGACTACAATGAGCAGTTCTTC

V gene: TRBV25-1
D gene: NA
clone size: NA
J gene: TRBJ2-5
CDR3 protein: CASSELSRETQYF
CDR3 DNA: TGTGCCAGCAGTGAACTGTCTAGGGAGACCCAGTACTTC

V gene: TRBV9
D gene: NA
clone size: few
J gene: TRBJ2-7
CDR3 protein: CASSVDPGPPSYEQYF
CDR3 DNA: TGTGCCAGCAGCGTAGATCCAGGCCCTCCTTCCTACGAGCAGTACTTC

V gene: TRBV15
D gene: NA
clone size: NA
J gene: TRBJ2-5
CDR3 protein: CATSREFTGSSTLNQETQYF
CDR3 DNA: TGTGCCACCAGCAGAGAGTTTACAGGCAGTTCCACCCTGAACCAAGAGACCCAGTACTTC

V gene: TRBV19
D gene: NA
clone size: few
J gene: TRBJ2-3
CDR3 protein: CASSIAETSTDTQYF
CDR3 DNA: TGTGCCAGTAGTATCGCCGAGACTAGCACAGATACGCAGTATTTT

V gene: TRBV6-2/TRBV6-3
D gene: TRBD2
clone size: NA
J gene: TRBJ2-1
CDR3 protein: CASSTSGRDWINEQFF
CDR3 DNA: TGTGCCAGCAGTACTAGCGGGAGGGATTGGATCAATGAGCAGTTCTTC

V gene: TRBV7-2
D gene: NA
clone size: many
J gene: TRBJ2-2
CDR3 protein: CASSLARGTGELFF
CDR3 DNA: TGTGCCAGCAGCTTAGCGCGAGGAACCGGGGAGCTGTTTTTT

V gene: TRBV12-3/TRBV12-4
D gene: TRBD2
clone size: NA
J gene: TRBJ2-1
CDR3 protein: CASSLGPTSGLYNEQFF
CDR3 DNA: TGTGCCAGCAGTTTAGGACCCACTAGCGGACTATACAATGAGCAGTTCTTC

V gene: TRBV12-3/TRBV12-4
D gene: NA
clone size: many
J gene: TRBJ2-1
CDR3 protein: CASSERGTWDNHNEQFF
CDR3 DNA: TGTGCCAGCAGTGAAAGGGGGACGTGGGACAACCACAATGAGCAGTTCTTC

V gene: TRBV7-9
D gene: NA
clone size: NA
J gene: TRBJ2-1
CDR3 protein: CASSPRDGHNEQFF
CDR3 DNA: TGTGCCAGCAGCCCTCGGGACGGTCACAATGAGCAGTTCTTC

V gene: TRBV4-1
D gene: TRBD2
clone size: few
J gene: TRBJ2-1
CDR3 protein: CASSLTSGRGEQFF
CDR3 DNA: TGCGCCAGCAGTCTAACTAGCGGGAGGGGTGAGCAGTTCTTC

V gene: TRBV6-2/TRBV6-3
D gene: TRBD2
clone size: NA
J gene: TRBJ2-1
CDR3 protein: CASSRAGGNHNEQFF
CDR3 DNA: TGTGCCAGCAGTCGAGCGGGAGGGAACCACAATGAGCAGTTCTTC

V gene: TRBV19
D gene: NA
clone size: NA
J gene: TRBJ2-1
CDR3 protein: CASSHPRGLNYNEQFF
CDR3 DNA: TGTGCCAGTAGTCACCCGAGGGGACTTAACTACAATGAGCAGTTCTTC

V gene: TRBV20-1
D gene: TRBD1
clone size: NA
J gene: TRBJ1-2
CDR3 protein: CSVPSPSGQKGYGYTF
CDR3 DNA: TGCAGTGTTCCCTCCCCCTCGGGACAGAAAGGCTATGGCTACACCTTC

V gene: TRBV6-2/TRBV6-3
D gene: NA
clone size: few
J gene: TRBJ1-1
CDR3 protein: CASSYGQINTEAFF
CDR3 DNA: TGTGCCAGCAGTTATGGGCAGATTAACACTGAAGCTTTCTTT

V gene: TRBV7-4
D gene: NA
clone size: few
J gene: TRBJ1-2
CDR3 protein: CASRPPGGANYGYTF
CDR3 DNA: TGTGCCAGCAGACCGCCCGGCGGAGCTAACTATGGCTACACCTTC

V gene: TRBV6-6
D gene: TRBD1
clone size: few
J gene: TRBJ1-1
CDR3 protein: CASSDPGQGWTEAFF
CDR3 DNA: TGTGCCAGCAGCGACCCCGGACAGGGGTGGACTGAAGCTTTCTTT

V gene: TRBV6-2/TRBV6-3
D gene: NA
clone size: NA
J gene: TRBJ1-5
CDR3 protein: CASSPLGVGQPQHF
CDR3 DNA: TGTGCCAGCAGCCCTTTAGGTGTCGGACAGCCCCAGCATTTT

V gene: TRBV20-1
D gene: NA
clone size: NA
J gene: TRBJ1-5
CDR3 protein: CSATDQGGQPQHF
CDR3 DNA: TGCAGTGCTACTGACCAGGGCGGTCAGCCCCAGCATTTT

V gene: TRBV20-1
D gene: TRBD2
clone size: NA
J gene: TRBJ2-5
CDR3 protein: CSASIAGGPEETQYF
CDR3 DNA: TGCAGTGCTAGTATAGCGGGAGGGCCGGAGGAGACCCAGTACTTC

V gene: TRBV4-2
D gene: TRBD2
clone size: NA
J gene: TRBJ2-2
CDR3 protein: CASSQETSGRVRELFF
CDR3 DNA: TGTGCCAGCAGCCAAGAGACTAGCGGGAGAGTAAGGGAGCTGTTTTTT

V gene: TRBV6-6
D gene: TRBD2
clone size: NA
J gene: TRBJ2-5
CDR3 protein: CASTPSGTQETQYF
CDR3 DNA: TGTGCCAGCACTCCGAGCGGGACTCAAGAGACCCAGTACTTC

V gene: TRBV29-1
D gene: TRBD2
clone size: once
J gene: TRBJ2-7
CDR3 protein: CSVGRDEGLEQYF
CDR3 DNA: TGCAGCGTCGGGAGGGACGAAGGGCTCGAGCAGTACTTC

V gene: TRBV7-2
D gene: TRBD1
clone size: many
J gene: TRBJ1-1
CDR3 protein: CASSLGQGIEAFF
CDR3 DNA: TGTGCCAGCAGCCTTGGACAGGGCATTGAAGCTTTCTTT

V gene: TRBV12-3/TRBV12-4
D gene: NA
clone size: NA
J gene: TRBJ2-7
CDR3 protein: CASSRAVLPYEQYF
CDR3 DNA: TGTGCCAGCAGTAGAGCGGTTCTACCCTACGAGCAGTACTTC

V gene: TRBV12-3/TRBV12-4
D gene: NA
clone size: NA
J gene: TRBJ2-1
CDR3 protein: CASTLRGGDYNEQFF
CDR3 DNA: TGTGCCAGCACCTTGAGAGGGGGGGATTACAATGAGCAGTTCTTC

V gene: TRBV7-2
D gene: NA
clone size: few
J gene: TRBJ2-7
CDR3 protein: CASSIRGGRGSDYEQYF
CDR3 DNA: TGTGCCAGCAGCATAAGAGGAGGGAGAGGTAGCGATTACGAGCAGTACTTC

V gene: TRBV7-9
D gene: NA
clone size: NA
J gene: TRBJ1-2
CDR3 protein: CASSLPDRTGGYTF
CDR3 DNA: TGTGCCAGCAGTTTGCCTGACAGGACGGGCGGCTACACCTTC

V gene: TRBV9
D gene: NA
clone size: NA
J gene: TRBJ2-4
CDR3 protein: CASSVAEGSQEGNIQYF
CDR3 DNA: TGTGCCAGCAGCGTAGCTGAAGGCTCTCAGGAGGGAAACATTCAGTACTTC

V gene: TRBV7-2
D gene: NA
clone size: few
J gene: TRBJ1-2
CDR3 protein: CASSLETEPSIRGYTF
CDR3 DNA: TGTGCCAGCAGCTTAGAAACAGAGCCTTCAATCCGGGGCTACACCTTC

V gene: TRBV4-1
D gene: TRBD1
clone size: few
J gene: TRBJ2-4
CDR3 protein: CASSQDLGTELAKNIQYF
CDR3 DNA: TGCGCCAGCAGCCAAGACTTGGGGACAGAACTAGCCAAAAACATTCAGTACTTC

V gene: TRBV28
D gene: TRBD1
clone size: NA
J gene: TRBJ2-6
CDR3 protein: CASSFSRTGSGANVLTF
CDR3 DNA: TGTGCCAGCAGTTTCTCCCGGACAGGATCTGGGGCCAACGTCCTGACTTTC

V gene: TRBV20-1
D gene: NA
clone size: NA
J gene: TRBJ2-3
CDR3 protein: CSARVVIGTDTQYF
CDR3 DNA: TGCAGTGCTAGAGTTGTAATCGGGACAGATACGCAGTATTTT

V gene: TRBV28
D gene: NA
clone size: once
J gene: TRBJ1-2
CDR3 protein: CASSLFRQTYGYTF
CDR3 DNA: TGTGCCAGCAGTTTATTCAGACAGACTTATGGCTACACCTTC

V gene: TRBV24-1
D gene: TRBD1
clone size: NA
J gene: TRBJ2-1
CDR3 protein: CATSDPGQPQEQFF
CDR3 DNA: TGTGCCACCAGTGACCCGGGACAGCCGCAGGAGCAGTTCTTC

V gene: TRBV7-2
D gene: NA
clone size: many
J gene: TRBJ2-6
CDR3 protein: CASSRWLSGANVLTF
CDR3 DNA: TGTGCCAGCAGCCGGTGGCTCTCTGGGGCCAACGTCCTGACTTTC

V gene: TRBV7-7
D gene: TRBD2
clone size: NA
J gene: TRBJ2-1
CDR3 protein: CASSRTSGINDNEQFF
CDR3 DNA: TGTGCTAGCAGCCGGACTAGCGGGATTAACGACAATGAGCAGTTCTTC

V gene: TRBV27
D gene: TRBD1
clone size: NA
J gene: TRBJ1-1
CDR3 protein: CASSLWTGDEAFF
CDR3 DNA: TGTGCCAGCAGTTTATGGACAGGAGATGAAGCTTTCTTT

V gene: TRBV7-9
D gene: NA
clone size: NA
J gene: TRBJ2-1
CDR3 protein: CASGGLTNEQFF
CDR3 DNA: TGTGCCAGCGGAGGACTTACAAATGAGCAGTTCTTC

V gene: TRBV27
D gene: NA
clone size: NA
J gene: TRBJ2-5
CDR3 protein: CASWREGRVETQYF
CDR3 DNA: TGTGCCAGCTGGAGGGAAGGTCGTGTGGAGACCCAGTACTTC

V gene: TRBV7-9
D gene: NA
clone size: NA
J gene: TRBJ2-3
CDR3 protein: CASSLLWRVQGNTDTQYF
CDR3 DNA: TGTGCCAGCAGCTTACTGTGGAGGGTTCAAGGAAACACAGATACGCAGTATTTT

V gene: TRBV25-1
D gene: TRBD1
clone size: few
J gene: TRBJ1-5
CDR3 protein: CASSEYWADRNLSNQPQHF
CDR3 DNA: TGTGCCAGCAGTGAATATTGGGCGGACAGGAACTTGAGCAATCAGCCCCAGCATTTT

V gene: TRBV27
D gene: NA
clone size: few
J gene: TRBJ2-4
CDR3 protein: CASSSVYRTIAKNIQYF
CDR3 DNA: TGTGCCAGCAGTTCCGTCTACAGGACAATAGCCAAAAACATTCAGTACTTC

V gene: TRBV4-3
D gene: NA
clone size: NA
J gene: TRBJ2-5
CDR3 protein: CASSQDLRGQIQETQYF
CDR3 DNA: TGCGCCAGCAGCCAAGATCTGCGAGGGCAAATTCAAGAGACCCAGTACTTC

V gene: TRBV20-1
D gene: NA
clone size: NA
J gene: TRBJ2-5
CDR3 protein: CSAPLSVGPESSGTQYF
CDR3 DNA: TGCAGTGCCCCCCTTTCGGTCGGGCCCGAATCGTCGGGGACCCAGTACTTC